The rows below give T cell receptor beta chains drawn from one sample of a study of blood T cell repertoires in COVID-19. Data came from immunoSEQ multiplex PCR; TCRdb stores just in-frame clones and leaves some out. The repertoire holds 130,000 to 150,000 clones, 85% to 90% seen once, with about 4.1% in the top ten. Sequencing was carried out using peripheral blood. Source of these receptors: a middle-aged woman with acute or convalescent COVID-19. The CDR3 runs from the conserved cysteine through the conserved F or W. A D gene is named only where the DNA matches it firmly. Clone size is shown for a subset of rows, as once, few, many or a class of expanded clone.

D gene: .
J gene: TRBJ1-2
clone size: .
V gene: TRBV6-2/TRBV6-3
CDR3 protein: CASSYSSTWADKLYGYTF
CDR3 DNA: TGTGCCAGCAGTTACTCGAGTACGTGGGCGGACAAACTCTATGGCTACACCTTC

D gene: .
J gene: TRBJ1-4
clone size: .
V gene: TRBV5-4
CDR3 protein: CASSSRYKDSRGEKLFF
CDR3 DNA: TGTGCCAGCAGCTCAAGATACAAGGACAGCCGTGGCGAAAAACTGTTTTTT

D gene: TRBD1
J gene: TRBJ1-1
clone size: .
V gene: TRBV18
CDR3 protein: CASSQDRDTEAFF
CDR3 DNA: TGTGCCAGCTCCCAGGACAGGGACACTGAAGCTTTCTTT

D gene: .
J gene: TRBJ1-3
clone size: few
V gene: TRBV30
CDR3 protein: CAWHLGWSSGNTIYF
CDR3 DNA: TGTGCCTGGCACCTAGGCTGGTCCTCTGGAAACACCATATATTTT

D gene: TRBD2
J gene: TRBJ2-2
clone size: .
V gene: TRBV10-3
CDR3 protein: CAISAGRATGELFF
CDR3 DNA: TGTGCCATCAGTGCCGGGAGGGCCACCGGGGAGCTGTTTTTT

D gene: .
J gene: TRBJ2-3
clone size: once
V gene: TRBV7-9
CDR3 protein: CASTVDTDTQYF
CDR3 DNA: TGTGCCAGCACCGTAGACACAGATACGCAGTATTTT

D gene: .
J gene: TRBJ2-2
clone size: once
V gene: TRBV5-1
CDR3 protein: CASSFGQTTGELFF
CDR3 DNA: TGCGCCAGCAGCTTCGGACAGACCACCGGGGAGCTGTTTTTT

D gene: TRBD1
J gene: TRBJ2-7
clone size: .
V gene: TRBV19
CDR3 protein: CASSIHRDRVYEQYF
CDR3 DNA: TGTGCCAGTAGTATTCACCGGGACAGGGTTTACGAGCAGTACTTC

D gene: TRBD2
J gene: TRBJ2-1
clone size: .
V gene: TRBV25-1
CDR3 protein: CASSEFGKREWNEQFF
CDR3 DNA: TGTGCCAGCAGTGAATTTGGAAAGCGGGAGTGGAATGAGCAGTTCTTC

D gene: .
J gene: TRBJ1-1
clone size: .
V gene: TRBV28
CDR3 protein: CASSSAGYGAEAFF
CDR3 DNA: TGTGCCAGCTCTTCAGCGGGGTACGGAGCCGAAGCTTTCTTT

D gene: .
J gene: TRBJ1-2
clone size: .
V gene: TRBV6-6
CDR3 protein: CASSLRDILYGYTF
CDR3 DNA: TGTGCCAGCAGTTTAAGGGACATACTATATGGCTACACCTTC

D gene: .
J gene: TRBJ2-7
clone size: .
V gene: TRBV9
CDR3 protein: CASSVDGRDLHEQYF
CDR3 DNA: TGTGCCAGCAGCGTAGATGGACGGGATCTCCACGAGCAGTACTTC

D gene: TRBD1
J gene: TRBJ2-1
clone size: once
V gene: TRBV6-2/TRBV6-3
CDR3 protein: CASSPLPGQGYNEQFF
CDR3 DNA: TGTGCCAGCAGCCCTCTGCCGGGACAGGGCTACAATGAGCAGTTCTTC

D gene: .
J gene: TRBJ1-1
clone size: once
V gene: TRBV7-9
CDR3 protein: CASSFNRNTEAFF
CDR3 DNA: TGTGCCAGCAGCTTTAACAGGAACACTGAAGCTTTCTTT

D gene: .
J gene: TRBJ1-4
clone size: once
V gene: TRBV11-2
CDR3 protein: CASSEGGGTNEKLFF
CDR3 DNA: TGTGCCAGCAGCGAGGGTGGCGGCACTAATGAAAAACTGTTTTTT

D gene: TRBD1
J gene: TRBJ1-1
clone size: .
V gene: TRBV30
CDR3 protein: CAWNDRGGEAFF
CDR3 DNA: TGTGCCTGGAACGACAGGGGGGGTGAAGCTTTCTTT

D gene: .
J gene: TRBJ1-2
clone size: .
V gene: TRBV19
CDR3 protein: CASSSPYRERGYTF
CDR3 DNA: TGTGCCAGTAGTTCGCCTTACAGGGAACGCGGCTACACCTTC

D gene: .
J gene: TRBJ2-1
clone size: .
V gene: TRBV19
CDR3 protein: CASKGSNEQFF
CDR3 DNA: TGTGCCAGTAAAGGGAGTAATGAGCAGTTCTTC

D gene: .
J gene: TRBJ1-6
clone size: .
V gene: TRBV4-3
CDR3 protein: CASSQAASSYNSPLHF
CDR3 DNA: TGCGCCAGCAGCCAAGCCGCGAGCTCCTATAATTCACCCCTCCACTTT